These 29 T cell receptor beta chains were all obtained from the same sample, sequenced in a study of regulatory T cells in long-lasting Graves disease (dated by TCRdb to the early 2020s). The time point label, as the study defines it: newly diagnosed GD, antithyroid drugs for less than 3 months. For both TCR sequencing and RNA sequencing, RNA was extracted from PBMCs in TRIzol. Library method: multiplex PCR. TCRdb names Illumina HiSeq 4000 as the instrument used. To build TCR beta libraries, CDR3 regions were amplified by Arm-PCR using iRepertoire HTBI primers. TCRdb's own reprocessing of the public reads used fastp at Q25 and MiXCR and kept productive beta chains. Each record represents a unique CDR3 protein, reported with the most common genes and DNA among its rows. The sample contains 500,000 or so distinct CDR3 sequences, 15% to 20% of them found a single time. More than 10% of the sample is in the top ten clones.

The sample was also linked to a second study, of T cells in Graves' hyperthyroidism and ophthalmopathy.

The material was peripheral blood mononuclear cells (PBMCs), obtained at new diagnosis, from a patient treated with antithyroid drugs. The receptor set was obtained from a man between 35 and 55 years old with Graves disease. Donor details come from another sample of the same person, matched by shared clones.

The chain couples TRBV4-1 to TRBJ2-7; 10 bases fit TRBD1. Trimming cost V 3 bases and J 5 bases; bases outside gene matches: 4. The germline CDR1 and CDR2 sequences are MGHRA and YSYEKL. The CDR3 spans 14 residues. CDR3 residues: CASSQGTGVDEQYF. Here the CDR3 DNA reads TGCGCCAGCAGCCAGGGGACAGGGGTGGACGAGCAGTACTTC.

The chain has TRBV6-1 and TRBJ1-1; D not resolved. Germline V CDR1 and CDR2: MNHNS, SASEGT. The length of the CDR3 is 13 residues. Trimming left V 7 bases short and J 1 base short, with 10 bases between. The CDR3 loop is CASTAWWNTEAFF. The DNA for the CDR3 is TGTGCCAGCACTGCGTGGTGGAACACTGAAGCTTTCTTT.

This clonotype has a count of ten or more. The genes are TRBV30 and TRBJ1-5; D gene uncertain. Germline V gene data show CDR1 as GTSNPN and CDR2 as SVGIG (reference sequence). V was pared by 0 bases and J by 3 bases, with 9 bases between. CDR3 length equals 14 residues. For the CDR3, the DNA is TGTGCCTGGAGTGTAAGCGGTTACAATCAGCCCCAGCATTTT. This sequence encodes CAWSVSGYNQPQHF.

This clonotype has at least ten counts. This sequence joins TRBV5-1 and TRBJ2-7, with 9 bases identical to TRBD2. CDR1 is SGHRS, CDR2 YFSETQ, per germline. The junction had 5 bases not matched to a gene; V was cut back by 5 bases and J by 2 bases. The CDR3 contains 14 residues. Here the CDR3 DNA reads TGCGCCAGCAGTCGGGCTAGCGGGGCCTACGAGCAGTACTTC. Protein sequence: CASSRASGAYEQYF.

The chain links TRBV4-2 to TRBJ2-7; 9 bases are shared with TRBD1. The V segment lost 2 bases and the J segment 0 bases; nucleotides outside the gene matches: 8. Per germline, CDR1 LGHNA and CDR2 YNFKEQ. The CDR3 totals 17 residues. CDR3: CASSQQAGTGSSYEQYF. The CDR3 region has the DNA TGTGCCAGCAGCCAACAGGCCGGGACAGGGAGCTCCTACGAGCAGTACTTC.

In this sample, this clonotype turned up many times. The V gene is TRBV4-1, the J gene TRBJ2-7; D remains ambiguous. V was pared by 1 base and J by 0 bases, with 16 bases between. CDR3 size: 17 residues. CDR1 is MGHRA, CDR2 YSYEKL, per germline. CDR3: CASSQVALSRGSYEQYF. The CDR3 nucleotides read TGCGCCAGCAGCCAAGTGGCCCTGAGCAGAGGCTCCTACGAGCAGTACTTC.

The chain recombines TRBV6-1 with TRBJ1-2; no definite D call. The CDR3 is made up of 14 amino acids. Deletions cut 0 bases from V and 4 bases from J, with 9 bases between. In germline, CDR1 is MNHNS, CDR2 SASEGT. This CDR3 reads CASSEARGSYGYTF. DNA of the CDR3: TGTGCCAGCAGTGAAGCGCGAGGCTCCTATGGCTACACCTTC.

This chain connects TRBV11-2 to TRBJ1-1; no firm D call. Germline V CDR1 and CDR2: SGHAT, FQNNGV. The CDR3 sequence is 14 residues long. The V end was cut by 5 bases, the J end by 1 base, with 11 bases between. CDR3: CASSRRRENTEAFF. The CDR3 bases are TGTGCCAGCAGCCGACGCCGGGAGAACACTGAAGCTTTCTTT. The variable domain in full, completed from reference TRBV11-2 and TRBJ1-1, reads EAGVAQSPRYKIIEKRQSVAFWCNPISGHATLYWYQQILGQGPKLLIQFQNNGVVDDSQLPKDRFSAERLKGVDSTLKIQPAKLEDSAVYLCASSRRRENTEAFFGQGTRLTVV.

In this sample, this clonotype turned up many times. This chain connects TRBV28 to TRBJ2-2, with D possibly matching TRBD1 (5 bases). The germline gives CDR1 MDHEN, CDR2 SYDVKM. V lost 6 bases and J lost 1, with 9 bases in between. The CDR3 is 14 amino acids. CDR3 sequence reads: CASRGLLNTGELFF. As DNA, the CDR3 is TGTGCCAGCAGGGGGCTGTTGAACACCGGGGAGCTGTTTTTT.

This clonotype came up many times. The chain joins TRBV3-1 to TRBJ2-3, with 12 nucleotides matching TRBD2. The CDR3 totals 16 residues. From germline, CDR1 is LGHDT and CDR2 YNNKEL (reference sequence). The V gene end was trimmed by 4 bases and the J gene end by 4 bases; junction bases not matched to a gene: 6. The CDR3 protein is CASSRQTSGRADTQYF. CDR3 nucleotide sequence: TGTGCCAGCAGCCGACAGACTAGCGGGAGAGCAGATACGCAGTATTTT.

In this sample, this clonotype turned up many times. V gene TRBV3-1 combines with J gene TRBJ2-3; the D gene is possibly TRBD2 (6 bases). This CDR3 comprises 18 residues. CDR1 is LGHDT, CDR2 YNNKEL, per germline (reference sequence). The germline V and J ends were trimmed by 1 base and 0 bases, with 17 bases remaining between them. The CDR3 DNA follows: TGTGCCAGCAGCCAAGGCTGGCCTAGCGACACTAGCACAGATACGCAGTATTTT. Residues: CASSQGWPSDTSTDTQYF.

This clonotype has only a few counts. The chain uses TRBV12-3 or TRBV12-4 and TRBJ1-5; D is ambiguous. Trimming left V 5 bases short and J 7 bases short, with 12 bases between. This CDR3 contains 13 residues. The CDR3 nucleotides are TGTGCCAGCAGTCCTCCCTTTTCGCAGCCCCAGCATTTT. It specifies CASSPPFSQPQHF.

This sequence joins TRBV5-5 and TRBJ2-5; D unresolved. V was trimmed by 2 bases and J by 0 bases, leaving 5 bases between them. CDR1 SGHKS and CDR2 YYEKEE come from the germline V gene (reference sequence). The CDR3 sequence is 13 residues long. In DNA, the CDR3 is TGTGCCAGCAGCTTAAGGTACCAAGAGACCCAGTACTTC. Protein product: CASSLRYQETQYF.

This clonotype was observed a handful of times. Mismatch with germline at one junction end may stem from a read error. The chain joins TRBV11-1 to TRBJ2-1; D assignment may be TRBD1 or TRBD2 (5 bases each). The CDR3 is 16 residues long. Germline V gene data show CDR1 as SGHAT and CDR2 as FQDESV (reference sequence). The CDR3, as DNA: TGTGCCAGCGGCCAAGGGTCGGGGACCTACTACTATGAGCAGTTCTTC. This translates into CASGQGSGTYYYEQFF.

This clonotype has a single count. This sequence joins TRBV20-1 and TRBJ1-6, with a weak D call TRBD1 (5 bases). This CDR3 contains 14 residues. CDR1 and CDR2 (germline): DFQATT, SNEGSKA (reference sequence). The germline V and J ends were trimmed by 3 bases and 4 bases, with 10 bases remaining between them. This CDR3 reads CSARLGEYNSPLHF. Here the CDR3 DNA reads TGCAGTGCTAGGCTAGGGGAGTATAATTCACCCCTCCACTTT.

This chain links TRBV20-1 with TRBJ2-7; 7 bases are a match to TRBD2. Germline V gene lookup returns CDR1 DFQATT and CDR2 SNEGSKA (reference sequence). The V segment lost 7 bases and the J segment 2 bases; nucleotides outside the gene matches: 5. The CDR3 covers 12 residues. This CDR3 is CSVSGGTYEQYF. CDR3 DNA: TGCAGTGTCTCGGGAGGTACCTACGAGCAGTACTTC.

This clonotype was seen more than once but under ten times. J is TRBJ2-5 and V is TRBV5-1; 9 bases are shared with TRBD2. The CDR3 covers 15 residues. Per germline, CDR1 SGHRS and CDR2 YFSETQ. V shed 4 bases and J 0 bases; nucleotides not matched to a gene: 4. CDR3 protein: CASSAGGTYQETQYF. CDR3 in DNA: TGCGCCAGCAGCGCGGGAGGGACTTACCAAGAGACCCAGTACTTC.

Only a few counts were recorded for this clonotype. The chain combines TRBV5-1 with TRBJ2-1; 10 positions agree with TRBD1. The CDR3 contains 16 residues. Germline V CDR1 and CDR2: SGHRS, YFSETQ. V shed 1 base and J 6 bases; nucleotides not matched to a gene: 7. The CDR3 DNA reads as TGCGCCAGCAGCTTGCCCGGGACAGGGGCTTTCAATGAGCAGTTCTTC. Protein sequence: CASSLPGTGAFNEQFF.

The chain combines TRBV19 with TRBJ1-2; 11 bases map to TRBD1. Trimming cost V 5 bases and J 5 bases; bases outside gene matches: 13. Germline-derived CDR1 and CDR2 are LNHDA and SQIVND (reference sequence). This CDR3 has 17 amino acids. The CDR3 is CASSLDRGHYNRYGYTF. The DNA for the CDR3 is TGTGCCAGTAGTTTGGACAGGGGGCACTATAATCGATATGGCTACACCTTC.

This clonotype has a count of ten or more. The chain recombines TRBV18 with TRBJ2-1; 9 bases agree with TRBD1. The J segment lost 8 bases and the V segment lost 6 bases, leaving 11 bases of the junction unmatched. This CDR3 region has 15 residues. Germline CDR1 and CDR2: KGHSH and LQKENI. The CDR3 DNA reads TGTGCCAGCTCCCCGACAGGGGGTTCCTGGGATGAGCAGTTCTTC. Translation: CASSPTGGSWDEQFF.

This clonotype was counted many times. V gene TRBV20-1 combines with J gene TRBJ2-1; 11 nucleotides match TRBD2. The CDR3 has 16 residues. Trimming cost V 3 bases and J 4 bases; bases outside gene matches: 8. Germline CDR1 is DFQATT and CDR2 is SNEGSKA (reference sequence). The CDR3 spells CSASAGLAVSYNEQFF. CDR3 in DNA: TGCAGTGCTAGCGCGGGACTAGCGGTTAGTTACAATGAGCAGTTCTTC.

This clonotype showed up many times. The V gene is TRBV28, the J gene TRBJ2-4; 8 bases agree with TRBD1. This CDR3 contains 17 residues. After removal of 5 bases from V and 0 bases from J, the junction contained 9 bases not matched to a gene. Per the germline V gene, CDR1 is MDHEN and CDR2 is SYDVKM. CDR3 nucleotide sequence: TGTGCCAGCAGTCCTCTGGACAGGGTGGCAGCCAAAAACATTCAGTACTTC. Protein product: CASSPLDRVAAKNIQYF.

This clonotype was counted many times. This chain joins TRBV20-1 and TRBJ2-4, with TRBD2 matching 8 bases. This CDR3 spans 19 amino acids. With 1 base clipped from V and 2 bases from J, the junction kept 16 bases outside the gene matches. CDR1 and CDR2 (germline): DFQATT, SNEGSKA (reference sequence). This CDR3 is CSARATSGRPLVTKNIQYF. The CDR3 DNA reads as TGCAGTGCTAGAGCTACTAGCGGAAGGCCGCTTGTCACCAAAAACATTCAGTACTTC.

This clonotype was detected only a few times. A much larger clone is a single base away; this may be a read error. The rearrangement uses TRBV7-6 and TRBJ2-7; the match to TRBD2 covers 7 bases. The CDR3 consists of 18 residues. Unmatched junction bases numbered 18, after V lost 2 bases and J lost 5 bases. Germline values: CDR1 SGHVS, CDR2 FNYEAQ. In DNA form, the CDR3 reads TGTGCCAGCAGCTTAAATATCGGGGCGGGAGTGGGTTTCAACGAGCAGTACTTC. Its translation is CASSLNIGAGVGFNEQYF.

About this clonotype: A read error may explain this, as a much larger clone is one base away. J is TRBJ1-1 and V is TRBV28; the D gene is possibly TRBD1 (5 bases). Germline CDR1 reads MDHEN; CDR2 reads SYDVKM. V was cut by 7 bases and J by 11 bases, with 23 bases left in between. The CDR3 is 14 residues long. The CDR3 here is CASKLGHSPPRAFF. The CDR3 bases are TGTGCCAGCAAACTGGGGCACTCCCCCCCTCGGGCTTTCTTT.

The sample holds one count of this clonotype. This may be a read error: a much more frequent sequence differs by one nucleotide. The chain uses TRBV20-1 and TRBJ2-5; 9 bases are a match to TRBD2. The trim removed 2 bases at V and 5 bases at J, leaving 9 bases unmatched. The CDR3 extends over 15 amino acids. Germline V gene sequence: CDR1 DFQATT, CDR2 SNEGSKA (reference sequence). CDR3 sequence reads: CSARNIAGEGETQYF. Here the CDR3 DNA reads TGCAGTGCTAGAAATATAGCGGGAGAGGGGGAGACCCAGTACTTC.

The chain links TRBV9 to TRBJ2-3, with 8 bases fitting TRBD2. CDR1 is SGDLS, CDR2 YYNGEE, per germline. The V segment lost 4 bases and the J segment 0 bases; nucleotides outside the gene matches: 4. The CDR3 runs 15 residues. As DNA, the CDR3 is TGTGCCAGCAGCCCTCCGGGAGGGAGCACAGATACGCAGTATTTT. It is translated as CASSPPGGSTDTQYF.

This clonotype was observed at least ten times. This chain connects TRBV2 to TRBJ1-2; D gene unclear. Germline loops: CDR1 SNHLY, CDR2 FYNNEI. The V end lost 8 bases, the J end lost 6 bases, and 19 bases lay between the germline ends. The CDR3 is 14 amino acids. In nucleotides, the CDR3 is TGTGCCAGCCGACTGAATGATTGGGTACATGGCTACACCTTC. It translates to CASRLNDWVHGYTF.

V usage is TRBV20-1 and J usage is TRBJ2-2, with D unresolved. Germline-derived CDR1 and CDR2 are DFQATT and SNEGSKA (reference sequence). V lost 4 bases and J 1 base, leaving 7 bases between the germline ends. The CDR3 covers 13 residues. The CDR3 DNA follows: TGCAGTGCTATGCCGGGGAACACCGGGGAGCTGTTTTTT. Encoded protein: CSAMPGNTGELFF.